One sample yielded the 12 T cell receptor beta chains listed below, sequenced in a study of blood T cells in healthy people across ages. The authors ran a second PCR of roughly 6 to 12 cycles using a sample-barcoded 5' primer and a J-beta primer mix. TCRdb recomputed calls from the 5' RACE reads with MiXCR, one row per CDR3 protein. The sample yields about 1.8 million distinct CDR3 sequences, around half seen once. The source material was blood. Every receptor here comes from a woman aged 40 to 49 in good health.

This clonotype was seen more than once but under ten times. The rearrangement joins TRBV29-1 to TRBJ1-2; TRBD1 aligns across 8 bases. Germline loops: CDR1 SQVTM, CDR2 ANQGSEA. The CDR3 totals 14 residues. With V trimmed by 0 bases and J by 5 bases, 5 bases remained unmatched. As DNA, the CDR3 is TGCAGCGTTGAAGAGGGGACAGGCGTTTATGGCTACACCTTC. Translating gives CSVEEGTGVYGYTF.

The chain has TRBV6-2 or TRBV6-3 and TRBJ2-1; TRBD2 agrees at 11 bases. V gave up 6 bases and J gave up 6 bases; unmatched junction bases: 7. This CDR3 spans 15 amino acids. Germline CDR1 MNHEY, CDR2 SVGEGT. CDR3 bases: TGTGCCAGCAGCGGAACTAGCGGGGGCCCCAATGAGCAGTTCTTC. Amino acids: CASSGTSGGPNEQFF.

J is TRBJ2-4 and V is TRBV7-9, with TRBD1 identical over 8 bases. V lost 5 bases and J lost 0; bases outside the gene matches: 6. Germline lookup yields CDR1 SEHNR and CDR2 FQNEAQ (reference sequence). This CDR3 region has 16 residues. CDR3 nucleotide sequence: TGTGCCAGCAGCGGACAGGGCGACCTAGCCAAAAACATTCAGTACTTC. This codes for CASSGQGDLAKNIQYF.

This clonotype was counted only a few times. V gene TRBV9 combines with J gene TRBJ1-2; D is uncertain. The CDR3 is made up of 13 amino acids. Trimming stripped 4 bases from V and 3 bases from J, with 10 bases between. CDR1 is SGDLS and CDR2 is YYNGEE in the germline V gene. CDR3: CASSSTTYYGYTF. As DNA, the CDR3 is TGTGCCAGCAGCTCCACGACATACTATGGCTACACCTTC. The variable domain in full, completed from reference TRBV9 and TRBJ1-2, reads DSGVTQTPKHLITATGQRVTLRCSPRSGDLSVYWYQQSLDQGLQFLIQYYNGEERAKGNILERFSAQQFPDLHSELNLSSLELGDSALYFCASSSTTYYGYTFGSGTRLTVV.

The chain combines TRBV7-3 with TRBJ2-2; D is perhaps TRBD2 (6 bases). Germline-derived CDR1 and CDR2 are SGHTA and FQGTGA. The germline V and J ends were trimmed by 0 bases and 7 bases, with 12 bases remaining between them. The CDR3 spans 15 residues. The CDR3 protein is CASSLTAGPRGELFF. As DNA, the CDR3 is TGTGCCAGCAGCTTAACCGCGGGGCCTCGCGGGGAGCTGTTTTTT. The variable domain in full, completed from reference TRBV7-3 and TRBJ2-2, reads GAGVSQTPSNKVTEKGKYVELRCDPISGHTALYWYRQSLGQGPEFLIYFQGTGAADDSGLPNDRFFAVRPEGSVSTLKIQRTERGDSAVYLCASSLTAGPRGELFFGEGSRLTVL.

The genes are TRBV6-5 and TRBJ2-1, with 13 nucleotides matching TRBD2. The V segment lost 7 bases and the J segment 8 bases; nucleotides outside the gene matches: 5. The V gene's germline CDR1 is MNHEY and CDR2 SVGAGI. The CDR3 is made up of 14 amino acids. The CDR3 spells CASKTSGGPHEQFF. The CDR3 region has the DNA TGTGCCAGCAAGACTAGCGGGGGGCCCCATGAGCAGTTCTTC.

The V call is TRBV28, the J call TRBJ2-1; possibly TRBD1 or TRBD2 for D (5 bases each). The J call may be in error: the DNA end matches TRBJ2-7 better. From germline, CDR1 is MDHEN and CDR2 SYDVKM. The CDR3 spans 16 residues. Here the CDR3 reads CASGSPLAGAYNEQYF. CDR3 bases: TGTGCCAGCGGTTCACCTCTAGCTGGGGCCTACAATGAGCAGTACTTC.

The sample holds a few counts of this clonotype. V and J are TRBV7-2 and TRBJ2-5; D might be TRBD1 or TRBD2, each matching 6 bases. Trimming pared 5 bases from V and 2 bases from J, leaving 12 bases between. CDR3 length equals 14 residues. Germline V lookup: CDR1 SGHTA, CDR2 FQGNSA. Written as DNA, the CDR3 is TGTGCCAGCAGCAAGACTAGGGGGCAAGAGACCCAGTACTTC. Amino acids: CASSKTRGQETQYF. Combining the CDR3 with reference TRBV7-2 and TRBJ2-5 gives the whole variable domain GAGVSQSPSNKVTEKGKDVELRCDPISGHTALYWYRQSLGQGLEFLIYFQGNSAPDKSGLPSDRFSAERTGGSVSTLTIQRTQQEDSAVYLCASSKTRGQETQYFGPGTRLLVL.

This clonotype was picked up a small number of times. V usage is TRBV7-2 and J usage is TRBJ2-3, with D hard to call. Germline CDR1 reads SGHTA; CDR2 reads FQGNSA. Trimming removed 1 base at V and 7 bases at J, with 21 bases between. The CDR3 loop spans 17 amino acids. CDR3 sequence: CASSLGRMRGTSHTQYF. For the CDR3, the DNA is TGTGCCAGCAGCTTAGGAAGGATGCGAGGCACCTCGCATACGCAGTATTTT.

The gene calls are TRBV27 and TRBJ2-7; 12 positions match TRBD1. Germline loops: CDR1 MNHEY, CDR2 SMNVEV (reference sequence). This CDR3 has 17 residues. The V segment lost 2 bases and the J segment 0 bases; nucleotides outside the gene matches: 5. CDR3 amino acids: CASSLPWGQGASYEQYF. The CDR3, as DNA: TGTGCCAGCAGTTTACCGTGGGGACAGGGGGCCTCCTACGAGCAGTACTTC.

The chain couples TRBV27 to TRBJ1-2, with TRBD1 matching over 8 bases. The germline V gene has CDR1 MNHEY and CDR2 SMNVEV (reference sequence). This CDR3 is 17 amino acids long. The junction had 12 bases not matched to a gene; V was cut back by 5 bases and J by 1 base. CDR3 residues: CASSPGTGKPLNYGYTF. The CDR3 region has the DNA TGTGCCAGCAGTCCTGGGACAGGAAAACCTCTTAACTATGGCTACACCTTC.

The chain links TRBV18 to TRBJ2-5, with D possibly TRBD2 on 6 matching bases. Gene TRBJ2-7 matches the end of the DNA better, so the J call may be wrong. The CDR3 extends over 14 amino acids. Germline lookup yields CDR1 KGHSH and CDR2 LQKENI. The CDR3 protein is CASSPKEGLYEQYF. CDR3 in DNA: TGTGCCAGCTCACCTAAGGAGGGACTCTACGAGCAGTACTTC.